A single sample gave rise to the 27 T cell receptor beta chains below, sequenced in a study of T cell responses to AZD1222 COVID-19 vaccine. Profiled with immunoSEQ multiplex PCR; TCRdb holds only in-frame clones, not every one. The data show 120,000 to 150,000 clones, around 90% seen once. The sequences come from peripheral blood, collected on day 0 of AZD1222 vaccination. The receptors here all came from an adult in good health.

This sequence joins TRBV2 and TRBJ2-1; possible D gene TRBD2, 5 bases. The CDR3 contains 12 residues. The germline CDR1 and CDR2 sequences are SNHLY and FYNNEI. V was shortened by 6 bases and J by 15 bases, with 18 bases between the two germline ends. The CDR3 here is CASSALLVVSFF. The CDR3 bases are TGTGCCAGCAGCGCCCTACTAGTTGTTTCGTTCTTC. Drawing the rest from reference TRBV2 and TRBJ2-1, the complete variable domain is EPEVTQTPSHQVTQMGQEVILRCVPISNHLYFYWYRQILGQKVEFLVSFYNNEISEKSEIFDDQFSVERPDGSNFTLKIRSTKLEDSAMYFCASSALLVVSFFGPGTRLTVL.

This clone was recorded once. The chain combines TRBV20-1 with TRBJ2-5, with D possibly being TRBD1 (5 bases). CDR1 is DFQATT and CDR2 is SNEGSKA in the germline V gene (reference sequence). Trimming took 3 bases from V and 4 from J, leaving 12 bases between them. This CDR3 comprises 13 residues. The CDR3 here is CSASFQGIETQYF. The CDR3 DNA is TGCAGTGCTAGTTTTCAGGGAATAGAGACCCAGTACTTC.

The rearrangement links TRBV14 to TRBJ2-1, with TRBD2 matching 11 bases. The V and J ends lost 6 bases and 5 bases, in that order; junction bases with no gene match: 6. This CDR3 has 15 amino acids. The germline CDR1 and CDR2 sequences are SGHDN and FVKESK. The CDR3 DNA follows: TGTGCCAGCAGTCCCCTAGCGGGAGGCCACAATGAGCAGTTCTTC. The encoded protein is CASSPLAGGHNEQFF.

CDR3 coding DNA: TGTGCCAGCAGCTGGCAGGGGGACTTAAGGAGCTACGAGCAGTACTTC. Translated, it gives CASSWQGDLRSYEQYF. The chain recombines TRBV5-5 with TRBJ2-7; a possible D gene is TRBD1 (7 bases). The V end lost 3 bases, the J end lost 3 bases, and 19 bases lay between the germline ends. This CDR3 is built from 16 residues. The germline CDR1 and CDR2 sequences are SGHKS and YYEKEE (reference sequence).

The genes are TRBV14 and TRBJ2-7, with D unresolved. Trimming took off 1 base at V and 2 bases at J, with 3 bases between the two ends. The length of the CDR3 is 12 residues. Germline V gene lookup returns CDR1 SGHDN and CDR2 FVKESK. The CDR3 nucleotides read TGTGCCAGCAGCCAAGGACCCTACGAGCAGTACTTC. This codes for CASSQGPYEQYF.

V and J are TRBV7-9 and TRBJ2-7; no clear D gene. With 4 bases removed from V and 0 bases from J, the gap between germline ends came to 13 bases. The germline V gene encodes CDR1 SEHNR and CDR2 FQNEAQ (reference sequence). The CDR3 totals 15 residues. The CDR3 protein is CASSSWTVSSYEQYF. Written as DNA, the CDR3 is TGTGCCAGCAGCTCGTGGACGGTGAGCTCCTACGAGCAGTACTTC.

The chain joins TRBV29-1 to TRBJ2-5, with 8 positions matching TRBD2. CDR1 and CDR2 from the germline V gene are SQVTM and ANQGSEA. The CDR3 contains 14 residues. V lost 7 bases and J lost 4; bases outside the gene matches: 11. CDR3 loop: CSATGGGFRETQYF. CDR3 nucleotides: TGCAGCGCTACGGGGGGGGGCTTCAGAGAGACCCAGTACTTC.

About this clone itself: Other DNA sequences within the sample encode an identical CDR3. CDR3 region: CASSPRGANYGYTF. Written as DNA, the CDR3 is TGTGCCAGCAGCCCGCGGGGGGCTAACTATGGCTACACCTTC. This chain links TRBV7-2 with TRBJ1-2, with D maybe TRBD1 (5 bases). Trimming shortened V by 5 bases and J by 0 bases, and 10 bases separated the two germline ends. The CDR3 length is 14 residues. The germline CDR1 and CDR2 sequences are SGHTA and FQGNSA.

The rearrangement joins TRBV27 to TRBJ2-2; TRBD2 matches 14 bases. V gave up 8 bases and J gave up 0 bases; unmatched junction bases: 5. The CDR3 is 17 residues long. Per germline, CDR1 MNHEY and CDR2 SMNVEV (reference sequence). The CDR3 DNA reads as TGTGCCAGCCGACTAGCGGGAGGGCACGCGAACACCGGGGAGCTGTTTTTT. It translates to CASRLAGGHANTGELFF.

The chain combines TRBV5-1 with TRBJ1-4, with 7 bases fitting TRBD1. Germline V lookup: CDR1 SGHRS, CDR2 YFSETQ. The CDR3 consists of 15 residues. The trim removed 2 bases at V and 0 bases at J, leaving 1 base unmatched. The DNA for the CDR3 is TGCGCCAGCAGCTTCGGACAGGCAACTAATGAAAAACTGTTTTTT. Its translation is CASSFGQATNEKLFF.

This clone has just one count. V and J are TRBV4-2 and TRBJ2-7, with a weak D call TRBD2 (6 bases). The V end lost 1 base, the J end lost 2 bases, and 18 bases lay between the germline ends. The V gene's germline CDR1 is LGHNA and CDR2 YNFKEQ. The CDR3 runs 17 residues. The CDR3 DNA sequence: TGTGCCAGCAGCCAAGGGTCCAGGGCGGGGTTACCCTACGAGCAGTACTTC. Translated: CASSQGSRAGLPYEQYF.

The chain uses TRBV19 and TRBJ2-1; tentatively, D is TRBD1 (6 bases). The CDR3 runs 15 residues. V was cut by 5 bases and J by 0 bases, with 11 bases left in between. Germline-derived CDR1 and CDR2 are LNHDA and SQIVND (reference sequence). The CDR3 DNA reads TGTGCCAGTAGTGTCACAGGGAGCTCCTACAATGAGCAGTTCTTC. This codes for CASSVTGSSYNEQFF.

This rearrangement joins TRBV19 to TRBJ1-2, with 9 bases lining up with TRBD1. Germline-derived CDR1 and CDR2 are LNHDA and SQIVND (reference sequence). With 5 bases clipped from V and 4 bases from J, the junction kept 5 bases outside the gene matches. CDR3 length equals 14 residues. CDR3 loop: CASSVDRGFYGYTF. CDR3 sequence (DNA): TGTGCCAGTAGTGTGGACAGGGGATTCTATGGCTACACCTTC. The variable domain in full, with the rest retrieved from reference TRBV19 and TRBJ1-2, is DGGITQSPKYLFRKEGQNVTLSCEQNLNHDAMYWYRQDPGQGLRLIYYSQIVNDFQKGDIAEGYSVSREKKESFPLTVTSAQKNPTAFYLCASSVDRGFYGYTFGSGTRLTVV.

The chain links TRBV7-2 to TRBJ1-2; 7 bases are shared with TRBD1. Germline loops: CDR1 SGHTA, CDR2 FQGNSA. Trimming removed 5 bases from V and 3 bases from J; junction bases left unmatched: 6. The CDR3 spans 14 residues. The CDR3 nucleotides read TGTGCCAGCAGCCCAAGAGGGGGCGACTATGGCTACACCTTC. Encoded protein: CASSPRGGDYGYTF. Full variable domain (outside the CDR3, taken from reference TRBV7-2 and TRBJ1-2): GAGVSQSPSNKVTEKGKDVELRCDPISGHTALYWYRQSLGQGLEFLIYFQGNSAPDKSGLPSDRFSAERTGGSVSTLTIQRTQQEDSAVYLCASSPRGGDYGYTFGSGTRLTVV.

The chain employs TRBV7-2 and TRBJ1-4, with 8 positions matching TRBD1. The CDR3 is 14 residues long. CDR1 SGHTA and CDR2 FQGNSA come from the germline V gene. Trimming removed 3 bases from V and 8 bases from J; junction bases left unmatched: 5. CDR3 residues: CASSLDRAGEKLFF. CDR3 nucleotide sequence: TGTGCCAGCAGCTTGGACAGGGCGGGGGAAAAACTGTTTTTT. Full variable domain (missing parts from reference TRBV7-2 and TRBJ1-4): GAGVSQSPSNKVTEKGKDVELRCDPISGHTALYWYRQSLGQGLEFLIYFQGNSAPDKSGLPSDRFSAERTGGSVSTLTIQRTQQEDSAVYLCASSLDRAGEKLFFGSGTQLSVL.

V and J are TRBV7-7 and TRBJ2-7; D is perhaps TRBD2 (5 bases). The V and J ends lost 3 bases and 4 bases respectively, with 16 bases between them. CDR3 size: 15 residues. The germline V gene has CDR1 SSHAT and CDR2 FNYEAQ (reference sequence). CDR3 DNA: TGTGCCAGCAGCTTCCCCACTAGTTCTAAGTACGAGCAGTACTTC. It specifies CASSFPTSSKYEQYF.

This chain links TRBV10-1 with TRBJ1-5; 7 bases match TRBD1. Germline trimming cut 5 bases from V and 3 bases from J; bases unmatched to any gene: 28. The CDR3 length is 22 residues. CDR1 is WNHNN, CDR2 SYGVQD, per germline (reference sequence). For the CDR3, the DNA is TGCGCCAGCAGTAACCCAGACAGGGATTTTCTCTTCGATACACGTTACAATCAGCCCCAGCATTTT. As protein: CASSNPDRDFLFDTRYNQPQHF.

This clone was recorded once. The J gene is TRBJ1-2, the V gene TRBV7-2, with TRBD1 identical over 8 bases. In germline, CDR1 is SGHTA, CDR2 FQGNSA. This CDR3 spans 13 amino acids. V shed 6 bases and J 6 bases; nucleotides not matched to a gene: 6. The CDR3 loop is CASRQGAFDGYTF. In DNA, the CDR3 is TGTGCCAGCAGGCAGGGGGCTTTTGATGGCTACACCTTC.

The CDR3 protein is CASSIGADTSYEQYF. CDR3 nucleotide sequence: TGTGCCAGTAGTATAGGGGCAGATACCTCCTACGAGCAGTACTTC. The V gene is TRBV19, the J gene TRBJ2-7, with D unresolved. The V end lost 1 base, the J end lost 0 bases, and 10 bases lay between the germline ends. The V gene's germline CDR1 is LNHDA and CDR2 SQIVND (reference sequence). The CDR3 totals 15 residues.

The genes are TRBV6-2 or TRBV6-3 and TRBJ2-3; D ambiguous. Germline V lookup: CDR1 MNHEY, CDR2 SVGEGT. This CDR3 is built from 13 residues. The V end lost 6 bases, the J end lost 1 base, and 8 bases lay between the germline ends. In DNA, the CDR3 is TGTGCCAGCAGCCCCCGCGGCACAGATACGCAGTATTTT. Its protein product is CASSPRGTDTQYF.

This rearrangement joins TRBV9 to TRBJ1-1; D might be TRBD1 (5 bases). From germline, CDR1 is SGDLS and CDR2 YYNGEE. V was pared by 3 bases and J by 9 bases, with 18 bases between. The CDR3 has 14 residues. DNA of the CDR3: TGTGCCAGCAGCGGGGGAACCGGGACGCAGAAAGCTTTCTTT. This sequence encodes CASSGGTGTQKAFF.

The CDR3 loop is CASSPQFRTAYEQYF. The CDR3 nucleotides are TGTGCCAGCTCACCACAATTTCGGACGGCGTACGAGCAGTACTTC. This chain links TRBV18 with TRBJ2-7, with no clear D. Germline-derived CDR1 and CDR2 are KGHSH and LQKENI. The ends were cut back, 1 base at V and 4 bases at J, with 14 bases in the middle. The CDR3 is 15 amino acids. Combining the CDR3 with reference TRBV18 and TRBJ2-7 gives the whole variable domain NAGVMQNPRHLVRRRGQEARLRCSPMKGHSHVYWYRQLPEEGLKFMVYLQKENIIDESGMPKERFSAEFPKEGPSILRIQQVVRGDSAAYFCASSPQFRTAYEQYFGPGTRLTVT.

The chain recombines TRBV2 with TRBJ1-5; the match to TRBD1 covers 9 bases. The CDR3 is 14 residues long. V gave up 4 bases and J gave up 11 bases; unmatched junction bases: 9. The germline V gene has CDR1 SNHLY and CDR2 FYNNEI. CDR3 coding DNA: TGTGCCAGCAGTGGATGGACAGGGGATAGGGCCCAGCATTTT. It translates to CASSGWTGDRAQHF. Drawing the rest from reference TRBV2 and TRBJ1-5, the complete variable domain is EPEVTQTPSHQVTQMGQEVILRCVPISNHLYFYWYRQILGQKVEFLVSFYNNEISEKSEIFDDQFSVERPDGSNFTLKIRSTKLEDSAMYFCASSGWTGDRAQHFGDGTRLSIL.

This chain joins TRBV28 and TRBJ1-1; TRBD1 matches 7 bases. Trimming removed 6 bases from V and 4 bases from J; junction bases left unmatched: 14. CDR1 and CDR2 from the germline V gene are MDHEN and SYDVKM. CDR3 length: 16 amino acids. CDR3 DNA: TGTGCCAGCAGGCCCCCCCCAGGGAACAGGGGCACTGAAGCTTTCTTT. Protein: CASRPPPGNRGTEAFF.

CDR3 nucleotide sequence: TGTGCCAGCAGTTTCGGCAGCTCCTACGAGCAGTACTTC. It is translated as CASSFGSSYEQYF. The gene calls are TRBV12-3 or TRBV12-4 and TRBJ2-7; D unclear. V lost 3 bases and J lost 0, with 6 bases in between. There are 13 residues in the CDR3.

This sequence joins TRBV3-1 (or the pseudogene TRBV3-2) and TRBJ2-7, with 9 nucleotides matching TRBD1. The CDR3 consists of 14 residues. Trimming removed 4 bases from V and 3 bases from J; junction bases left unmatched: 4. Germline V gives CDR1 LGHDT, CDR2 YNNKEL (reference sequence). CDR3 in DNA: TGTGCCAGCAGCCTTGGGACAGGGCTCTACGAGCAGTACTTC. Its protein product is CASSLGTGLYEQYF.

The V and J genes are TRBV11-2 and TRBJ1-1; D not certain. The germline CDR1 and CDR2 sequences are SGHAT and FQNNGV. The CDR3 totals 12 residues. Trimming cost V 7 bases and J 6 bases, with 12 bases left between them. The chain's CDR3 is CASNRQRAEAFF. CDR3 sequence (DNA): TGTGCCAGCAACCGCCAGAGGGCTGAAGCTTTCTTT.